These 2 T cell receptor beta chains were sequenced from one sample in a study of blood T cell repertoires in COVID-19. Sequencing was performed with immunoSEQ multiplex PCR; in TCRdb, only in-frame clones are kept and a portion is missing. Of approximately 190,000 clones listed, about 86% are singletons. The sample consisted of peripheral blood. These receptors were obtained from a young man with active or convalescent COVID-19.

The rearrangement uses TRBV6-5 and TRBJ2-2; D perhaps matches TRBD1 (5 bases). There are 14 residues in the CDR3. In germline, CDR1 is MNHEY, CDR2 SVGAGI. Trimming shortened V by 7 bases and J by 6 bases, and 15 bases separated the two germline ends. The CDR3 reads CASTKGGRAGELFF. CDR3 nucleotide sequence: TGTGCCAGCACCAAAGGCGGCAGGGCCGGGGAGCTGTTTTTT.

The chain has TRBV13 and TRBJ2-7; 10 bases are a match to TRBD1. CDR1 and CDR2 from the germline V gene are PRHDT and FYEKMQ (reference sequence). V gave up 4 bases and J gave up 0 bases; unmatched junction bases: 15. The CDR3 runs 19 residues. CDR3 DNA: TGTGCCAGCAGCTCAACGACAGGGGGCGAATTTTTTTCCTCCTACGAGCAGTACGTC. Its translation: CASSSTTGGEFFSSYEQYV.